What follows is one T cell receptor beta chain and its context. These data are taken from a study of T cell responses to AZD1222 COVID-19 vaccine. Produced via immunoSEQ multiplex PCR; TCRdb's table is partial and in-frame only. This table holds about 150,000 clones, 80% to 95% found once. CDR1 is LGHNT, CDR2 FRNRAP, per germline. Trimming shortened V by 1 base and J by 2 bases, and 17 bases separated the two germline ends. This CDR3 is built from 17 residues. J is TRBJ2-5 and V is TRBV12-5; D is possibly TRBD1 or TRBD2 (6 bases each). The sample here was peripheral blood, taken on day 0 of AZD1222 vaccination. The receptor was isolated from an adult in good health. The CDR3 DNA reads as TGTGCTAGTGGTTTGGGGGTAGGGGGGACGAATCAAGAGACCCAGTACTTC. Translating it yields CASGLGVGGTNQETQYF.